This T cell receptor beta chain was sequenced in a study of patients and donors after allogeneic stem cell transplantation. TCRdb reprocessed the RT-PCR reads with MiXCR, giving one entry per CDR3 protein. The data hold about a million distinct CDR3 sequences, with roughly 18% observed a single time. Deletions cut 4 bases from V and 10 bases from J, with 11 bases between. The length of the CDR3 is 13 residues. Specimen: blood, either unsorted or a sorted T cell fraction (not recorded which). The TCR comes from a human donor who was either an allogeneic HSCT recipient or a stem cell or donor lymphocyte infusion donor (not recorded which). It is not recorded whose cells these are; they may come from a transplant donor. V and J are TRBV12-3 or TRBV12-4 and TRBJ1-6; tentative D call: TRBD1 (5 bases). Here the CDR3 DNA reads TGTGCCAGCAGTTCGCAGGGACGATCACCCCTCCACTTT. Its translation is CASSSQGRSPLHF.